This T cell receptor (beta chain) was recovered during a study of T cells after somatic rescue of genetic block (dated by TCRdb to the early 2020s). For the wider study: The study assessed how robust, over the long term, a T-cell system was when the system had developed through somatic rescue of a genetic block in T-cell development.

Receptor amplification or capture employed the immunoSEQ multiplex PCR assay. TCRdb carries this immuneACCESS record with in-frame sequences only. Its versions omit some clonotypes, under half of them owing to an unresolved V gene in the studies checked, with the rest unexplained. The sample table lists about 6,800 clones, over 70% of them with a count of one. Clones ranked in the top ten supply about 26% of the sample. Trimming costs V 0 bases and J 10 bases, and their ends lie 14 bases apart. The germline V gene gives CDR1 as SGHRS and CDR2 as YFSETQ. Its CDR3 holds 15 amino acids, cysteine through phenylalanine. The entry retains the CDR3 DNA only, 45 bases that are in frame from base 1. Remarks on this clone: This clone's antigen is unknown. The sample holds no much larger clone one base away, and base qualities are not on file.

This receptor was taken from a boy aged 10-17 years. Sequencing used peripheral blood mononuclear cells (PBMCs). The chain uses TRBV5-1 and TRBJ1-6, with the D gene call left open. CDR3 sequence: CASSLAGVRESPLHF. The sequenced DNA is TGCGCCAGCAGCTTGGCTGGGGTTCGTGAGTCACCCCTCCACTTT. With all but the CDR3 taken from the reference TRBV5-1 and TRBJ1-6 genes, the full variable domain is: KAGVTQTPRYLIKTRGQQVTLSCSPISGHRSVSWYQQTPGQGLQFLFEYFSETQRNKGNFPGRFSGRQFSNSRSEMNVSTLELGDSALYLCASSLAGVRESPLHFGNGTRLTVT.